This is a list of T cell receptor beta chains from one sample in a study of T-cell memory formation after mild COVID-19. Each CDR3 protein gets one entry after TCRdb re-called the 5' RACE reads with MiXCR. The table includes 100,000 or so distinct CDR3 sequences, 11% detected once. The sequenced sample consisted of PBMCs or a T cell subset sorted from them (not recorded which). The receptors originated from a man aged 18 to 29 who had mild COVID-19 (a few samples of this study predate the infection). Cell type and time point are not known. Both conserved end residues are part of each CDR3. D genes are given only for firm matches. Not all rows give a size; the values are once, few, many and, for expanded clones, a class.

v_gene,d_gene,j_gene,abundance,CDR3nt,CDR3aa
TRBV5-1,NA,TRBJ1-2,few,TGCGCCAGCAGCTTGGCCGGATGGGGGGCAGGCTATGGCTACACCTTC,CASSLAGWGAGYGYTF
TRBV6-5,NA,TRBJ2-6,few,TGTGCCAGCAGTTACCGGTCGGCAGGTAATTGGCCTGGGGCCAACGTCCTGACTTTC,CASSYRSAGNWPGANVLTF
TRBV4-1,NA,TRBJ1-1,few,TGCGCCAGCAGCCCCCGGGAGAACACTGAAGCTTTCTTT,CASSPRENTEAFF
TRBV3-1,NA,TRBJ2-5,NA,TGTGCCAGCAGCCGGCCCCTTTCGGAGACCCAGTACTTC,CASSRPLSETQYF
TRBV4-1,TRBD1,TRBJ2-7,NA,TGCGCCAGCAGCCCGGACAGGGGATACGAGCAGTACTTC,CASSPDRGYEQYF
TRBV6-4,NA,TRBJ2-3,many,TGTGCCAGCAGTGACTCAGGCGATACGCAGTATTTT,CASSDSGDTQYF
TRBV4-1,NA,TRBJ2-7,NA,TGCGCCAGCAGCCGGCCGGGGGCTATTTACGAGCAGTACTTC,CASSRPGAIYEQYF
TRBV7-9,TRBD2,TRBJ2-1,few,TGTGCCAGCAGCTCCGGACTAGAAGGGCATGAGCAGTTCTTC,CASSSGLEGHEQFF
TRBV20-1,TRBD2,TRBJ2-1,few,TGCAGTGCTAGAAATACGGGGGGTCTAATGGATGAGCAGTTCTTC,CSARNTGGLMDEQFF
TRBV4-1,NA,TRBJ1-6,NA,TGCGCCAGCAGCCAAGATGGGGGTCTGGGTTCACCCCTCCACTTT,CASSQDGGLGSPLHF
TRBV3-1,TRBD2,TRBJ2-1,few,TGTGCCAGCAGCAAGGGACTAGCGGGGTGGCGGCCTGAGCAGTTCTTC,CASSKGLAGWRPEQFF
TRBV4-3,NA,TRBJ1-4,NA,TGCGCCAGCAGCCAAGATGGCGGGGGCCGGGAAAAACTGTTTTTT,CASSQDGGGREKLFF
TRBV6-5,NA,TRBJ2-1,many,TGTGCCAGCAGTTCCGGGGCCGCCTACAATGAGCAGTTCTTC,CASSSGAAYNEQFF
TRBV7-9,NA,TRBJ2-2,NA,TGTGCCAGCAGCTTAGCGATCGGGTACTCCCCTGACTCGAACACCGGGGAGCTGTTTTTT,CASSLAIGYSPDSNTGELFF
TRBV5-1,TRBD1,TRBJ1-2,many,TGCGCCAGCAGCTTGTACCAGGGGGATGATGGCTACACCTTC,CASSLYQGDDGYTF
TRBV12-5,NA,TRBJ2-1,NA,TGTGCTAGTGGTTTGGTAAGGGGGAATGAGCAGTTCTTC,CASGLVRGNEQFF
TRBV11-2,TRBD1,TRBJ2-3,few,TGTGCCAGCAGCTTAGATCCCCCGGGGACAGGGTTCACAGATACGCAGTATTTT,CASSLDPPGTGFTDTQYF
TRBV4-2,NA,TRBJ1-2,few,TGTGCCAGCAGCCAAGCAGGGGTTGACTATGGCTACACCTTC,CASSQAGVDYGYTF
TRBV27,NA,TRBJ2-5,few,TGTGCCAGCAGTTTATGGTCAGGGGAGGTGAGAGAGACCCAGTACTTC,CASSLWSGEVRETQYF
TRBV7-9,NA,TRBJ2-7,many,TGTGCCAGCAGCCCCAAGGACAACTACGAGCAGTACTTC,CASSPKDNYEQYF
TRBV27,TRBD1,TRBJ2-7,NA,TGTGCCAGCAGTTTAATCCGGGACAGAACCTACGAGCAGTACTTC,CASSLIRDRTYEQYF
TRBV18,TRBD1,TRBJ2-7,many,TGTGCCAGCTCATCAACAGGGGTTAGCGAGCAGTACTTC,CASSSTGVSEQYF
TRBV5-1,TRBD2,TRBJ2-5,NA,TGCGCCAGCAGCGTGGGAGATAGCGGGGCCCCCTACCAAGAGACCCAGTACTTC,CASSVGDSGAPYQETQYF
TRBV7-3,TRBD2,TRBJ2-3,NA,TGTGCCAGCAGCCGCGGGGGGGCGGTAGATACGCAGTATTTT,CASSRGGAVDTQYF
TRBV7-9,NA,TRBJ2-6,many,TGTGCCAGCAGCTACCAGGGAGAAGCTGGGGCCAACGTCCTGACTTTC,CASSYQGEAGANVLTF
TRBV28,NA,TRBJ1-5,NA,TGTGCCAGCAGTTTGACGCGCCATCAGCCCCAGCATTTT,CASSLTRHQPQHF
TRBV6-2/TRBV6-3,NA,TRBJ2-5,many,TGTGCCAGCAGCGACAGTCAAGAGACCCAGTACTTC,CASSDSQETQYF
TRBV5-1,NA,TRBJ2-1,NA,TGCGCCAGCAGCTTCCCGCTAAAATCCTATGAGCAGTTCTTC,CASSFPLKSYEQFF
TRBV6-6,TRBD2,TRBJ2-5,NA,TGTGCCAGCAGTTTTGGCGGGGGGCTCGCATACTTC,CASSFGGGLAYF
TRBV6-5,TRBD1,TRBJ2-1,few,TGTGCCAGCAGTTACTCGACAGGGTACAATGAGCAGTTCTTC,CASSYSTGYNEQFF
TRBV5-6,TRBD2,TRBJ2-3,many,TGTGCCAGCAGCCCATCGGGACTAGTGTTTCCAGATACGCAGTATTTT,CASSPSGLVFPDTQYF
TRBV7-9,TRBD1,TRBJ2-1,few,TGTGCCAGCAGCTCGAGACAGGGGGCGGATGAGCAGTTCTTC,CASSSRQGADEQFF
TRBV7-2,TRBD1,TRBJ2-3,few,TGTGCCAGCAGCCCCGAACAGGGGGCGGGGGATACGCAGTATTTT,CASSPEQGAGDTQYF
TRBV11-2,NA,TRBJ2-1,NA,TGTGCCAGCAGCGCAAGGGCCACCTACAATGAGCAGTTCTTC,CASSARATYNEQFF
TRBV7-2,NA,TRBJ2-1,many,TGTGCCAGCAGCTTAGCGCGGTCTGAGCGGAGCTCCTACAATGAGCAGTTCTTC,CASSLARSERSSYNEQFF
TRBV7-9,NA,TRBJ1-4,NA,TGTGCCAGCAGCTTGGGAGCAAATGAAAAACTGTTTTTT,CASSLGANEKLFF
TRBV4-1,NA,TRBJ2-7,few,TGCGCCAGCAGCCCTAGGGGAAATAACTACGAGCAGTACTTC,CASSPRGNNYEQYF
TRBV11-2,NA,TRBJ2-5,many,TGTGCCAGCAGCTTAGGGCAGGGGAGCGGGTCAGAGACCCAGTACTTC,CASSLGQGSGSETQYF
TRBV6-5,NA,TRBJ2-2,NA,TGTGCCAGCAGTTACAGCCAGGGAGAGACCGGGGAGCTGTTTTTT,CASSYSQGETGELFF
TRBV5-5,TRBD2,TRBJ2-3,many,TGTGCCAGCAGCTTGGAAGCGGGGGGCTGGACTGATACGCAGTATTTT,CASSLEAGGWTDTQYF
TRBV2,TRBD2,TRBJ2-7,few,TGTGCCAGCAGTTACGGCGGGGGGCCATCCTACGAGCAGTACTTC,CASSYGGGPSYEQYF
TRBV12-3/TRBV12-4,NA,TRBJ1-1,many,TGTGCCGGGCTATCGAACACTGAAGCTTTCTTT,CAGLSNTEAFF
TRBV11-2,NA,TRBJ2-7,NA,TGTGCCAGCAGCTTAGTCGGCAGGGGATACGAGCAGTACTTC,CASSLVGRGYEQYF
TRBV15,TRBD2,TRBJ2-1,few,TGTGCCACCAGCAGAGGGGAGGGGAGGAATGAGCAGTTCTTC,CATSRGEGRNEQFF
TRBV20-1,NA,TRBJ1-2,NA,TGCAGTGCTAGAGTCGGTAACTATGGCTACACCTTC,CSARVGNYGYTF
TRBV7-9,NA,TRBJ1-4,few,TGTGCCAGCAGCTTCTCTCAGGCCCCCCCGGGTGAAAAACTGTTTTTT,CASSFSQAPPGEKLFF
TRBV10-3,NA,TRBJ1-6,few,TGTGCCATCAGCGAGTCGGGGACACAATATAATTCACCCCTCCACTTT,CAISESGTQYNSPLHF
TRBV4-1,TRBD2,TRBJ2-1,NA,TGCTCCAGCAGCCAAGTGCTAGCGGGGGGCGAGGGCAATGAGCAGTTCTTC,CSSSQVLAGGEGNEQFF
TRBV12-3/TRBV12-4,NA,TRBJ2-1,few,TGTGCCAGCAGTTTTGCTAACAATGAGCAGTTCTTC,CASSFANNEQFF
TRBV6-5,TRBD2,TRBJ2-1,NA,TGTGCCAGCAACCTAGCGGGGGGGCGGGATGAGCAGTTCTTC,CASNLAGGRDEQFF
TRBV20-1,TRBD1,TRBJ1-3,few,TGCAGTGCTAGGCAGATGGACAGGGGGCCTGGAAACACCATATATTTT,CSARQMDRGPGNTIYF
TRBV20-1,NA,TRBJ2-2,many,TGCAGTGCTAGAACTACGCTAGGGACCGGGGAGCTGTTTTTT,CSARTTLGTGELFF
TRBV7-9,NA,TRBJ2-2,few,TGTGCCAGCAGCACCGGACAGTTAGCCGGGGAGCTGTTTTTT,CASSTGQLAGELFF
TRBV6-5,TRBD1,TRBJ1-1,NA,TGTGCCAGCAACTACGGACAGGGGTCCTCTGAAGCTTTCTTT,CASNYGQGSSEAFF
TRBV5-1,TRBD1,TRBJ2-1,NA,TGCGCCAGCAGCTGGGGACAGAAGTGGAATGAGCAGTTCTTC,CASSWGQKWNEQFF
TRBV6-2/TRBV6-3,NA,TRBJ2-5,few,TGTGCCAGCTCTTTAGGCGAAGAGACCCAGTACTTC,CASSLGEETQYF
TRBV29-1,TRBD2,TRBJ2-2,NA,TGCAGCGTTGAAGGAGGGTTAGCGGGGGTTAACACCGGGGAGCTGTTTTTT,CSVEGGLAGVNTGELFF
TRBV24-1,NA,TRBJ1-5,few,TGTGCCACCAGTAAGAGGGGCGGTCAGCCCCAGCATTTT,CATSKRGGQPQHF
TRBV7-8,NA,TRBJ2-5,few,TGTGCCAGCAGCTTTATGCGGGGTGAGGGAAAAGAGACCCAGTACTTC,CASSFMRGEGKETQYF
TRBV7-9,NA,TRBJ1-2,few,TGTGCCAGCAGCTTAGTAGTGACCTACCCTGGCTACACCTTC,CASSLVVTYPGYTF